This T cell receptor beta chain was documented in a study of blood T cell repertoires in COVID-19. The overall study: PBMCs, B-cell-depleted T cells, or T cells were the source of the cDNA or gDNA that made up the material.

The CDR3 loop spans 15 amino acids. In germline, CDR1 is LGHNA, CDR2 YNFKEQ. Trimming pared 4 bases from V and 2 bases from J, leaving 14 bases between. Study processing details: Estimation of nucleated cell counts was performed using reference gene primer amplification. Generated by immunoSEQ multiplex PCR, the TCRdb table keeps only in-frame clones and is missing some. The V and J calls and clone size come from that table; D and trimming were worked out from the DNA. There are tens of thousands of clones in the sample; 70% to 90% occur only once, and about 7.8% lies in the top ten. Material: peripheral blood. This rearrangement joins TRBV4-2 to TRBJ1-2, with D possibly being TRBD1 (5 bases). This TCR was sampled from an elderly man with active or convalescent COVID-19. The CDR3, as DNA: TGTGCCAGCAGCCTCCCAGGTGGGGGGAACTATGGCTACACCTTC. It encodes CASSLPGGGNYGYTF.